Given below is one T cell receptor (beta chain) in context. The data are from a study of control samples from healthy donors and cancer patients. The repertoire was sequenced with immunoSEQ multiplex PCR; TCRdb's copy has only in-frame clones and lacks some. The sample shows approximately 160,000 clones, 94% of them seen only once. Germline V gene lookup returns CDR1 SGHRS and CDR2 YFSETQ. CDR3 length: 15 residues. Trimming stripped 2 bases from V and 2 bases from J, with 11 bases between. The gene calls are TRBV5-1 and TRBJ2-1, with D possibly matching TRBD2 (5 bases). The origin of this receptor is a woman in her late teens or twenties in good health. Sequenced: blood. CDR3 protein: CASSLADPTYNEQFF. As DNA, the CDR3 is TGCGCCAGCAGCTTAGCGGATCCGACCTACAATGAGCAGTTCTTC.